Ten or more counts support the clone carrying this T cell receptor beta chain. Its antigen is still unknown. This entry comes from a study of human T cells and chemical hapten exposure. In the study overall: A 2 cm by 2 cm inner upper arm patch received 2% DPC for sensitization. Study-wide findings and caveats: Versus controls, significantly more large CDR3 similarity clusters arose from expanded TCRs.

The length of the CDR3 is 18 residues. As the library was built, unique molecular identifiers were attached to individual cDNA molecules. TCRdb passed the RACE reads through MiXCR, listing each CDR3 protein once. This table holds roughly 380,000 distinct CDR3 sequences, more than 4.5% found once. Stated time point: pre-sensitization, week 0. The treatment denotes: therapeutic diphenylcyclopropenone sensitization with weekly scalp DPC. The TCR sequence derives from a woman between 50 and 59 years old with alopecia areata. Some clones in this sample may be carry-over from other donors' samples. Specimen: whole blood, collected in connection with sensitization to the hapten diphenylcyclopropenone (DPC). V gene TRBV12-2 combines with J gene TRBJ1-3; TRBD1, the table's D call, lacks a check against the DNA. TRBV12-2 is tagged as a pseudogene. This chain's CDR3 is CASRLARVDRGSGNTIYF. In DNA, the CDR3 is TGTGCAAGTCGCTTAGCGAGGGTGGACAGGGGCTCTGGAAACACCATATATTTT.